The clone carrying this TCR beta chain showed up just a few times. The antigen remains undetermined. V shed 4 bases and J shed 2 bases, with 11 bases lying between them. CDR3 length: 14 residues. Germline V CDR1 and CDR2: SGHTA, FQGNSA. This entry is derived from a study of vaccination and CD4 T cells after COVID-19. Time point in this sample: late sampling 161 to 241 days after vaccination in a few convalescent patients. Treatment specified: roughly 11-day PBMC culture with coronavirus spike peptide pools or control peptides (ViraFEST assay). With the Oncomine TCR Beta short-read assay, DNA from cultured CD4+ T cells was sequenced. TCRdb re-called the PCR reads through MiXCR, storing one row per CDR3 protein. The sample includes 20,000 to 25,000 distinct CDR3 sequences, about 43% of them seen just once.

V usage is TRBV7-2 and J usage is TRBJ1-1; D perhaps matches TRBD1 (6 bases). The sample was CD4+ T cells from blood, cultured in vitro, taken about 7 months after SARS-CoV-2 vaccination. This clonotype was sampled from a human donor who had recovered from COVID-19. The DNA of the CDR3 is TGTGCCAGCAGCTACCGAGGGGGAAACACTGAAGCTTTCTTT. Translated: CASSYRGGNTEAFF. The full variable domain, rest sourced from reference TRBV7-2 and TRBJ1-1, is GAGVSQSPSNKVTEKGKDVELRCDPISGHTALYWYRQSLGQGLEFLIYFQGNSAPDKSGLPSDRFSAERTGGSVSTLTIQRTQQEDSAVYLCASSYRGGNTEAFFGQGTRLTVV.